These 11 T cell receptor beta chains came from one sample sequenced in a study of glioma-infiltrating T cells. TCR alpha and beta CDR3 regions were amplified from RNA using iRepertoire nested multiplex PCR. TCRdb re-derived calls from the multiplex PCR reads in MiXCR, one entry per CDR3 protein. The data hold fewer than 200,000 distinct CDR3 sequences, with about 40% observed a single time. The sample comprised glioma tissue, nonneoplastic brain tissue, or PBMCs (not recorded which). Receptors were obtained from a human donor with low-grade glioma or glioblastoma, undergoing nonglioma brain surgery, or in good health (not recorded which).

As for this clonotype: Relative to the germline gene, one junction end is altered; a read error may explain this. The chain links TRBV6-2 or TRBV6-3 to TRBJ2-3; the D gene could be TRBD1 or TRBD2 (5 bases each). The CDR3 has 16 residues. The germline V gene has CDR1 MNHEY and CDR2 SVGEGT. The CDR3: CASRALSRGSTYTQYF. The CDR3 nucleotides are TGTGCCAGCAGGGCCCTCAGCCGGGGCAGCACATATACGCAGTATTTT.

The J gene is TRBJ2-7, the V gene TRBV27, with no clear D. Trimming cost V 5 bases and J 7 bases, with 15 bases left between them. CDR1 and CDR2 (germline): MNHEY, SMNVEV (reference sequence). The CDR3 runs to 13 residues. CDR3 nucleotide sequence: TGTGCCAGCAGTCCGACGCCCCATGGGGAGCAGTACTTC. This codes for CASSPTPHGEQYF.

This clonotype was counted at least ten times. The V and J genes are TRBV28 and TRBJ1-3; D remains ambiguous. Germline V CDR1 and CDR2: MDHEN, SYDVKM. CDR3 size: 14 residues. V lost 4 bases, J lost 3 bases, and 10 bases lay in between. This CDR3 is CASSWLGRGNTIYF. The DNA for the CDR3 is TGTGCCAGCAGTTGGCTTGGACGTGGAAACACCATATATTTT.

This clonotype was found a few times. V is TRBV19 and J is TRBJ2-1; 10 nucleotides line up with TRBD1. The V gene's germline CDR1 is LNHDA and CDR2 SQIVND (reference sequence). J was trimmed by 4 bases and V by 4 bases; bases with no gene match: 16. The CDR3 loop spans 19 amino acids. The CDR3 loop reads CASSSYRDRGTRGYNEQFF. As DNA, the CDR3 is TGTGCCAGTAGTAGCTACCGGGACAGGGGTACTAGGGGGTACAATGAGCAGTTCTTC.

This clonotype was picked up many times. Germline is not matched at one junction end, which may reflect a read error. The rearrangement links TRBV6-1 to TRBJ2-7; D call uncertain. Germline V gene sequence: CDR1 MNHNS, CDR2 SASEGT. The CDR3 covers 14 residues. CDR3 nucleotide sequence: TGTGCCAGCAGTCGAACTACGACCTCCTACAAGCAGTACTTC. It yields the protein CASSRTTTSYKQYF.

This clonotype was seen ten or more times. V usage is TRBV20-1 and J usage is TRBJ1-6, with 7 bases fitting TRBD1. The CDR3 contains 13 residues. V gave up 5 bases and J gave up 4 bases; unmatched junction bases: 2. CDR1 is DFQATT, CDR2 SNEGSKA, per germline (reference sequence). CDR3 amino acids: CSAWGQYNSPLHF. CDR3 nucleotides: TGCAGTGCTTGGGGACAGTATAATTCACCCCTCCACTTT.

This rearrangement joins TRBV5-1 to TRBJ2-1; D perhaps matches TRBD2 (6 bases). Between the trimmed V and J ends, which lost 3 bases and 15 bases, there was a span of 16 bases. Germline V gene data show CDR1 as SGHRS and CDR2 as YFSETQ. CDR3 size: 12 residues. Written as DNA, the CDR3 is TGCGCCAGCAGCTCGTCTAGAGGGGAGGTGTTCTTC. Translation gives CASSSSRGEVFF.

This clonotype was seen a single time. A much larger clonotype is one base distant, so this may be a read error. The chain joins TRBV10-3 to TRBJ2-3; tentative D call: TRBD1 (5 bases). There are 13 residues in the CDR3. V dropped 4 bases and J dropped 4 bases, with 9 bases sitting between them. Germline-derived CDR1 and CDR2 are ENHRY and SYGVKD. The CDR3, as DNA: TGTGCCATCAGTGTAGGGGTTGCAGATACGCAGTATTTT. Protein sequence: CAISVGVADTQYF.

As for this clonotype: It may be a read error: a sequence one base away is much more abundant. The chain has TRBV2 and TRBJ2-7, with D possibly TRBD2 on 5 matching bases. CDR3 length: 8 residues. The germline CDR1 and CDR2 sequences are SNHLY and FYNNEI. The CDR3 nucleotides are TGTGACTGCACGAGGGAGTACTTC. Its translation: CDCTREYF.

This clonotype occurred many times. This chain connects TRBV6-1 to TRBJ2-3; tentative D call: TRBD2 (5 bases). The V and J ends lost 8 bases and 6 bases respectively, with 21 bases between them. The CDR3 totals 15 residues. CDR1 is MNHNS and CDR2 is SASEGT in the germline V gene. The CDR3 here is CASAKPSGKADTQYF. The DNA for the CDR3 is TGTGCCAGCGCTAAACCCAGCGGAAAGGCGGATACGCAGTATTTT.

On this clonotype itself: A read error is possible here, since a much larger clone lies one base away. V gene TRBV5-4 combines with J gene TRBJ1-5, with D unresolved. The germline V and J ends were trimmed by 3 bases and 7 bases, with 11 bases remaining between them. The CDR3 is 13 residues long. The germline gives CDR1 SGHNT, CDR2 YYREEE (reference sequence). CDR3 coding DNA: TGTGCCAGCAGCTGCGGTGGGGAGCAGCCCCAGCATTTT. Residues: CASSCGGEQPQHF.